Sequencing of this T cell receptor beta chain was carried out in a study of blood T cell repertoires in COVID-19. The overall study: Sites in the United States, Italy and Spain provided acute and convalescent COVID-19 samples. Sources were T cells, B-cell-depleted T cells, or PBMCs; the material itself was cDNA or gDNA.

The CDR3 is made up of 15 amino acids. The ends were cut back, 0 bases at V and 0 bases at J, with 9 bases in the middle. Germline CDR1 MGHRA, CDR2 YSYEKL. As handled by the study authors: The assay estimated nucleated cells by amplifying reference gene primers. Repertoires were generated with immunoSEQ multiplex PCR, while TCRdb's copy carries only in-frame clones and drops some. V and J calls and clone size are those listed in that table; D and trimming were worked out from the DNA. The data show 250,000 to 300,000 clones, about 91% seen once. The J gene is TRBJ2-7, the V gene TRBV4-1; D call uncertain. The TCR comes from a woman aged 55-70 years with acute or convalescent COVID-19. Sequencing was done on a sample of peripheral blood. The CDR3 sequence is CASSQETAASYEQYF. The CDR3 DNA is TGCGCCAGCAGCCAAGAAACAGCAGCCTCCTACGAGCAGTACTTC.